There are a few counts of the clone carrying this T cell receptor beta chain. Its antigen is unidentified. The record originates from a study of response to subunit inactivated influenza vaccine. V shed 0 bases and J 7 bases; nucleotides not matched to a gene: 11. The CDR3 is 16 residues long. Per germline, CDR1 SGHTA and CDR2 FQGNSA. Points from the study as a whole: Authors suggested few new T cells are recruited by each seasonal influenza vaccination.

TCRdb re-derived calls from the RT-PCR reads in MiXCR, one entry per CDR3 protein. The data contain around 480,000 distinct CDR3 sequences, roughly 9.8% of them singletons. The chain combines TRBV7-2 with TRBJ1-2; 7 nucleotides line up with TRBD1. The sequences come from PBMCs from blood, collected about 40 days after vaccination. This sequence originates from a man aged 50 to 60 who received an inactivated influenza vaccine. The CDR3 protein is CASSLATTGVSGGYTF. CDR3 nucleotides: TGTGCCAGCAGCTTAGCGACAACAGGGGTCTCTGGTGGCTACACCTTC. The full variable domain, with the rest looked up from reference TRBV7-2 and TRBJ1-2, is GAGVSQSPSNKVTEKGKDVELRCDPISGHTALYWYRQSLGQGLEFLIYFQGNSAPDKSGLPSDRFSAERTGGSVSTLTIQRTQQEDSAVYLCASSLATTGVSGGYTFGSGTRLTVV.